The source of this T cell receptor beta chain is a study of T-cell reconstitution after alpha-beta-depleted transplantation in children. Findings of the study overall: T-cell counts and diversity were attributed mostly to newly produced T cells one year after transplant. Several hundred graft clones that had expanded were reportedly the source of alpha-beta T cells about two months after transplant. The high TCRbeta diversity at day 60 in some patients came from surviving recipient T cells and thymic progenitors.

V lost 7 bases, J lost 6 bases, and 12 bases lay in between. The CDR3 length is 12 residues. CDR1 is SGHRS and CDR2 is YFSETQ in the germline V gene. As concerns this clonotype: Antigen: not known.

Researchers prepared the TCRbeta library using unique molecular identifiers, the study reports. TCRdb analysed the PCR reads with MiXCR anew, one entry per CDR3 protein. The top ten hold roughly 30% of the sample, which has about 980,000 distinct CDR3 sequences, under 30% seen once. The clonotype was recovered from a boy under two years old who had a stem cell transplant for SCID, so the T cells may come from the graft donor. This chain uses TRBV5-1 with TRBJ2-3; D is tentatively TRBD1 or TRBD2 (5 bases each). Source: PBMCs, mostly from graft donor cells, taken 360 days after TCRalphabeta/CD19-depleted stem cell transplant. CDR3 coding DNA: TGCGCCAGCTGGGACCAATTGGATACGCAGTATTTT. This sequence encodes CASWDQLDTQYF.